This T cell receptor (beta chain) derives from a study of cytomegalovirus exposure and HLA in healthy donors. Points from the study as a whole: The study put roughly 160 TCR beta chains on its list as cytomegalovirus-associated. Presence/absence analyses rested on an assumption that sequencing depth was roughly uniform across donors.

Amplification used 60 Vbeta primers and 13 Jbeta primers. Sequencing was performed with immunoSEQ multiplex PCR; in TCRdb, only in-frame clones are kept and a portion is missing. The sample holds about 210,000 clones, approximately 80% seen once. A word on this clone: What it binds is not known. The sample contains more than one DNA sequence encoding this CDR3.

V shed 6 bases and J shed 2 bases, with 13 bases lying between them. The CDR3 sequence is 14 residues long. Germline loops: CDR1 SEHNR, CDR2 FQNEAQ (reference sequence). This clonotype was obtained from a young woman in good health and CMV-seropositive. The J gene is TRBJ1-1, the V gene TRBV7-9; maybe TRBD1 (5 bases). Sequenced sample: PBMCs. The CDR3 region is CASSPQGRNTEAFF. CDR3 in DNA: TGTGCCAGCAGTCCTCAGGGCCGCAACACTGAAGCTTTCTTT.